Each of the 30 T cell receptor beta chains below was sequenced from the same sample in a study of regulatory T cells in long-lasting Graves disease. Regarding time point: newly diagnosed GD, antithyroid drugs for less than 3 months. The TCR library was made from RNA that had been extracted from PBMCs in TRIzol. Through Arm-PCR of CDR3 regions and iRepertoire HTBI primers, TCR beta libraries were built. MiXCR was run by TCRdb on the multiplex PCR reads, yielding one entry per CDR3 protein. Found here are roughly 530,000 distinct CDR3 sequences, approximately 16% of them singletons; the top ten hold roughly 25%. The same sample was also studied in work on T cells in Graves' hyperthyroidism and ophthalmopathy.

The sequenced sample was peripheral blood mononuclear cells (PBMCs), obtained at new diagnosis, from a patient treated with antithyroid drugs. The receptors here all came from a middle-aged woman with Graves disease.

The table lists this clonotype with many counts. V is TRBV5-1 and J is TRBJ2-2, with 10 bases that match TRBD2. The CDR3 consists of 15 residues. Germline-derived CDR1 and CDR2 are SGHRS and YFSETQ. With V trimmed by 4 bases and J by 3 bases, 3 bases remained unmatched. The DNA of the CDR3 is TGCGCCAGCAGCCTCCTAGCGGGGGACACCGGGGAGCTGTTTTTT. Translated, it gives CASSLLAGDTGELFF.

This clonotype was counted only a few times. This rearrangement joins TRBV6-1 to TRBJ1-2, with D perhaps TRBD1 (5 bases). V lost 7 bases and J 4 bases, leaving 19 bases between the germline ends. Germline loops: CDR1 MNHNS, CDR2 SASEGT. The CDR3 runs 15 residues. The CDR3 nucleotides read TGTGCCAGCAAGGACCTTGTCGGGGGGGGCTATGGCTACACCTTC. Protein product: CASKDLVGGGYGYTF.

Ten or more counts support this clonotype. CDR3 sequence reads: CASSIAGLNTGELFF. CDR3 in DNA: TGTGCCAGCAGTATTGCAGGGTTGAACACCGGGGAGCTGTTTTTT. The chain has TRBV3-1 and TRBJ2-2; TRBD1 might be the D (5 bases). Trimming took 6 bases from V and 1 from J, leaving 12 bases between them. CDR1 LGHDT and CDR2 YNNKEL come from the germline V gene (reference sequence). This CDR3 has 15 residues.

As for this clonotype: Its ends do not fully match the called genes, so a read error is possible. DNA of the CDR3: TGTGCCAGCTCACCTGTAGGGGCCTCCTTCGAGCAGTACTTC. Its translation: CASSPVGASFEQYF. This chain connects TRBV18 to TRBJ2-7; D is possibly TRBD1 (5 bases). The CDR3 is 14 amino acids. CDR1 KGHSH and CDR2 LQKENI come from the germline V gene.

V is TRBV20-1 and J is TRBJ2-3; 10 bases line up with TRBD2. The CDR3 is made up of 15 amino acids. J gave up 0 bases and V 3 bases, and 3 bases lay outside the gene matches. CDR1 and CDR2 from the germline V gene are DFQATT and SNEGSKA (reference sequence). The CDR3 nucleotides are TGCAGTGCTAGTAGCGGGGGGCTGAGCACAGATACGCAGTATTTT. As protein: CSASSGGLSTDTQYF.

The rearrangement joins TRBV3-1 to TRBJ2-1; no clear D gene. Per the germline V gene, CDR1 is LGHDT and CDR2 is YNNKEL (reference sequence). V lost 1 base and J 9 bases, leaving 13 bases between the germline ends. This CDR3 has 14 residues. CDR3 amino acids: CASSQGEYVFEQFF. CDR3 DNA: TGTGCCAGCAGCCAAGGCGAATACGTGTTTGAGCAGTTCTTC.

The chain uses TRBV6-2 or TRBV6-3 and TRBJ1-2; D is undetermined. CDR1 and CDR2 from the germline V gene are MNHEY and SVGEGT. This CDR3 is built from 17 residues. V dropped 2 bases and J dropped 7 bases, with 23 bases sitting between them. DNA of the CDR3: TGTGCCAGCAGTTACGATATCGGACGGCGGTACGCCTCTGGCTACACCTTC. Its translation is CASSYDIGRRYASGYTF.

The V gene is TRBV7-9, the J gene TRBJ2-3; D unclear. Trimming pared 2 bases from V and 2 bases from J, leaving 17 bases between. The germline V gene encodes CDR1 SEHNR and CDR2 FQNEAQ (reference sequence). This CDR3 is 17 amino acids long. CDR3 loop: CASSLYRSTTPTDTQYF. The CDR3 coding sequence is TGTGCCAGCAGCTTATATCGATCAACGACCCCCACAGATACGCAGTATTTT.

This CDR3 is CASSQGLAGAVPVGEQFF. For the CDR3, the DNA is TGTGCCAGCAGCCAGGGACTAGCGGGGGCCGTCCCCGTCGGTGAGCAGTTCTTC. V usage is TRBV28 and J usage is TRBJ2-1, with TRBD2 identical over 14 bases. The CDR3 is made up of 18 amino acids. Trimming took 6 bases from V and 9 from J; bases not matched to a gene: 16. CDR1 is MDHEN, CDR2 SYDVKM, per germline.

Ten or more counts support this clonotype. The chain links TRBV10-3 to TRBJ1-1; D is unresolved. CDR1 and CDR2 (germline): ENHRY, SYGVKD. This CDR3 has 13 residues. Trimming took 2 bases from V and 1 from J, leaving 5 bases between them. The CDR3 protein is CAISEGQNTEAFF. CDR3 nucleotides: TGTGCCATCAGTGAGGGGCAGAACACTGAAGCTTTCTTT.

In its sample, this clonotype was seen many times. The chain couples TRBV7-9 to TRBJ1-4; no reliable D call. Trimming left V 1 base short and J 5 bases short, with 5 bases between. CDR1 and CDR2 from the germline V gene are SEHNR and FQNEAQ (reference sequence). The CDR3 length is 13 residues. DNA for the CDR3: TGTGCCAGCAGCTTAGTCTACAATGAAAAACTGTTTTTT. Encoded protein: CASSLVYNEKLFF. Complete variable domain (other parts from reference TRBV7-9 and TRBJ1-4): DTGVSQNPRHKITKRGQNVTFRCDPISEHNRLYWYRQTLGQGPEFLTYFQNEAQLEKSRLLSDRFSAERPKGSFSTLEIQRTEQGDSAMYLCASSLVYNEKLFFGSGTQLSVL.

This sequence joins TRBV7-9 and TRBJ2-3; either TRBD1 or TRBD2 may supply D (5 bases each). This CDR3 is 17 amino acids long. V was shortened by 6 bases and J by 1 base, with 20 bases between the two germline ends. The germline V gene encodes CDR1 SEHNR and CDR2 FQNEAQ (reference sequence). CDR3 bases: TGTGCCAGCAGACGGGGCCAAAGCCTACAAGGCACAGATACGCAGTATTTT. Protein: CASRRGQSLQGTDTQYF. The variable domain in full, with the rest retrieved from reference TRBV7-9 and TRBJ2-3, is DTGVSQNPRHKITKRGQNVTFRCDPISEHNRLYWYRQTLGQGPEFLTYFQNEAQLEKSRLLSDRFSAERPKGSFSTLEIQRTEQGDSAMYLCASRRGQSLQGTDTQYFGPGTRLTVL.

V gene TRBV3-1 combines with J gene TRBJ2-2; unclear D gene. V was pared by 4 bases and J by 4 bases, with 10 bases between. The CDR3 extends over 14 amino acids. CDR1 is LGHDT, CDR2 YNNKEL, per germline (reference sequence). CDR3 sequence: CASSPNIGTGELFF. The CDR3 DNA is TGTGCCAGCAGCCCGAATATTGGCACCGGGGAGCTGTTTTTT.

This clonotype was recorded a few times. The chain joins TRBV11-2 to TRBJ2-1; D might be TRBD2 (7 bases). The CDR3 is made up of 13 amino acids. V was clipped by 0 bases and J by 9 bases, with 9 bases between them. The germline gives CDR1 SGHAT, CDR2 FQNNGV. The CDR3 loop reads CASSLDRGGEQFF. The DNA for the CDR3 is TGTGCCAGCAGCTTAGATAGGGGGGGTGAGCAGTTCTTC.

This clonotype has a count of ten or more. The rearrangement links TRBV7-9 to TRBJ2-7; 10 bases line up with TRBD1. The CDR3 runs to 15 residues. Trimming cost V 5 bases and J 7 bases; bases outside gene matches: 11. The germline CDR1 and CDR2 sequences are SEHNR and FQNEAQ (reference sequence). The CDR3 loop reads CASSARTGGRWEQYF. CDR3 in DNA: TGTGCCAGCAGCGCACGGACAGGGGGTCGTTGGGAGCAGTACTTC.

This clonotype was detected ten times or more. The rearrangement joins TRBV28 to TRBJ1-1, with 9 positions matching TRBD1. There are 13 residues in the CDR3. Unmatched junction bases numbered 7, after V lost 11 bases and J lost 3 bases. Germline CDR1 reads MDHEN; CDR2 reads SYDVKM. The CDR3 spells CALTGGGDTEAFF. DNA for the CDR3: TGTGCCCTGACAGGGGGGGGAGACACTGAAGCTTTCTTT.

This chain links TRBV20-1 with TRBJ1-1, with D uncertain. CDR3 length: 13 amino acids. Between the trimmed V and J ends, which lost 6 bases and 1 base, there was a span of 12 bases. CDR1 and CDR2 from the germline V gene are DFQATT and SNEGSKA (reference sequence). CDR3 loop: CSAPPGGNTEAFF. CDR3 DNA: TGCAGTGCCCCACCCGGAGGGAACACTGAAGCTTTCTTT.

This clonotype turned up a few times. The chain employs TRBV30 and TRBJ2-1; D not certain. The CDR3 spans 11 residues. CDR1 and CDR2 (germline): GTSNPN, SVGIG (reference sequence). V was shortened by 2 bases and J by 10 bases, with 9 bases between the two germline ends. The CDR3 bases are TGTGCCTGGAGTAGGGCCATAGAGCAGTTCTTC. This codes for CAWSRAIEQFF.

This clonotype was observed many times. The chain combines TRBV2 with TRBJ1-3, with D hard to call. V lost 7 bases and J lost 0, with 16 bases in between. Germline V gene sequence: CDR1 SNHLY, CDR2 FYNNEI. The CDR3 runs to 16 residues. CDR3 nucleotides: TGTGCCAGCAACCTAGGGTCTGCTAGCTCTGGAAACACCATATATTTT. Its protein is CASNLGSASSGNTIYF.

This chain links TRBV11-2 with TRBJ2-1; the D call may be TRBD1 or TRBD2 (5 bases each). Matching the DNA end better, TRBJ2-5 makes the J call doubtful. CDR3 length: 15 amino acids. CDR1 and CDR2 (germline): SGHAT, FQNNGV. The DNA for the CDR3 is TGTGCCAGCAGCATCCCCCACAGGTGGGGGGAGACCCAGTACTTC. Its protein is CASSIPHRWGETQYF.

The chain joins TRBV10-3 to TRBJ1-3; the D is unclear. V was pared by 3 bases and J by 0 bases, with 6 bases between. CDR1 and CDR2 (germline): ENHRY, SYGVKD. The CDR3 covers 14 residues. This CDR3 is CAISEGSSGNTIYF. The CDR3 nucleotides read TGTGCCATCAGTGAAGGCAGCTCTGGAAACACCATATATTTT.

This clonotype appeared many times. This sequence joins TRBV13 and TRBJ1-2; D is unresolved. V was clipped by 0 bases and J by 4 bases, with 15 bases between them. Germline lookup yields CDR1 PRHDT and CDR2 FYEKMQ (reference sequence). The CDR3 runs 16 residues. CDR3 sequence (DNA): TGTGCCAGCAGCTTAGGGATTACGGGAGCGTTCTATGGCTACACCTTC. Its protein product is CASSLGITGAFYGYTF.

This clonotype has just a few counts. V gene TRBV7-9 combines with J gene TRBJ2-4; D unresolved. This CDR3 comprises 16 residues. CDR1 is SEHNR, CDR2 FQNEAQ, per germline (reference sequence). The V gene lost 5 bases and the J gene lost 1 base, with 15 bases spanning the gap. DNA for the CDR3: TGTGCCAGCAGCAAAGATGGGTTACAGGCCAAAAACATTCAGTACTTC. It codes for CASSKDGLQAKNIQYF.

This clonotype has a count of ten or more. The chain recombines TRBV15 with TRBJ2-7, with 7 bases matching TRBD1. Germline trimming cut 0 bases from V and 4 bases from J; bases unmatched to any gene: 6. The CDR3 runs to 15 residues. Germline V CDR1 and CDR2: LNHNV, YYDKDF (reference sequence). CDR3 DNA sequence: TGTGCCACCAGCAGAGATAGGACAGGCAAATACGAGCAGTACTTC. Protein sequence: CATSRDRTGKYEQYF.

The CDR3 loop reads CASSQGEDPSYPYEQYF. In DNA, the CDR3 is TGTGCCAGCAGCCAAGGTGAGGATCCCTCTTATCCCTACGAGCAGTACTTC. This sequence joins TRBV3-1 and TRBJ2-7, with no clear D. The V gene lost 1 base and the J gene lost 2 bases, with 18 bases spanning the gap. CDR3 length equals 17 residues. Germline CDR1 LGHDT, CDR2 YNNKEL (reference sequence).

This clonotype was counted at least ten times. J is TRBJ2-3 and V is TRBV6-2 or TRBV6-3, with TRBD2 matching 14 bases. Germline assignment: CDR1 MNHEY and CDR2 SVGEGT. This CDR3 is 16 amino acids long. Losses at the gene ends were 6 bases for V and 4 bases for J; bases not matched to a gene: 6. The CDR3 is CASSRLAGGSADTQYF. In DNA form, the CDR3 reads TGTGCCAGCAGCAGACTAGCGGGGGGGAGCGCAGATACGCAGTATTTT.

Comments on this clonotype: One base away lies a much larger clone, so this may be a sequencing read error. This chain links TRBV7-9 with TRBJ1-2, with TRBD1 as a possible D gene (5 bases). CDR3 length equals 13 residues. Germline-derived CDR1 and CDR2 are SEHNR and FQNEAQ (reference sequence). The V gene lost 5 bases and the J gene lost 7 bases, with 14 bases spanning the gap. CDR3 nucleotides: TGTGCCAGCAGCCCCAAAGACGGGACTGGCTACACCTTC. Translating gives CASSPKDGTGYTF.

In this sample, this clonotype turned up a few times. This sequence joins TRBV5-1 and TRBJ2-1, with TRBD2 matching over 9 bases. Judging by the DNA end, TRBJ2-5 fits better; the J call may be wrong. The V gene's germline CDR1 is SGHRS and CDR2 YFSETQ. This CDR3 has 16 residues. Here the CDR3 reads CASSSEASGGSGTQYF. CDR3 nucleotides: TGCGCCAGCAGCTCCGAGGCCAGCGGGGGGTCGGGAACCCAGTACTTC.

This chain connects TRBV19 to TRBJ1-1; TRBD1 agrees at 8 bases. The CDR3 runs 16 residues. Germline V CDR1 and CDR2: LNHDA, SQIVND (reference sequence). The J segment lost 4 bases and the V segment lost 0 bases, leaving 7 bases of the junction unmatched. The CDR3 DNA reads as TGTGCCAGTAGTATAGATCAGGGGGCGAGGGGCACTGAAGCTTTCTTT. Protein product: CASSIDQGARGTEAFF.

There are many counts of this clonotype. The chain links TRBV7-2 to TRBJ2-7, with a tentative D call TRBD2 (6 bases). CDR1 and CDR2 (germline): SGHTA, FQGNSA. Trimming took 3 bases from V and 3 from J, leaving 12 bases between them. The CDR3 has 14 amino acids. The CDR3 sequence: CASSLPGVGYEQYF. The DNA of the CDR3 is TGTGCCAGCAGCTTGCCGGGAGTTGGCTACGAGCAGTACTTC.